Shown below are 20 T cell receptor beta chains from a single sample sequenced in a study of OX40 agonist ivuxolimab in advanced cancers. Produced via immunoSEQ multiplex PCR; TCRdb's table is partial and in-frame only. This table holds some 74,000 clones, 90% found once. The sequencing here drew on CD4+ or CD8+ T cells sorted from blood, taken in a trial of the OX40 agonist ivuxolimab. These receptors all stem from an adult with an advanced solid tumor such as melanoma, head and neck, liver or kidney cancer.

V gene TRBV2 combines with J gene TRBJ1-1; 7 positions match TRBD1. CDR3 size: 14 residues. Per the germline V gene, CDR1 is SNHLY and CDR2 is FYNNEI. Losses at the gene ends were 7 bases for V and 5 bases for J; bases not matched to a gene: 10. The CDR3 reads CASTSQGIGTEAFF. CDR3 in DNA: TGTGCCAGCACCTCACAGGGGATTGGAACTGAAGCTTTCTTT. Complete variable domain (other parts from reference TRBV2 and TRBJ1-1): EPEVTQTPSHQVTQMGQEVILRCVPISNHLYFYWYRQILGQKVEFLVSFYNNEISEKSEIFDDQFSVERPDGSNFTLKIRSTKLEDSAMYFCASTSQGIGTEAFFGQGTRLTVV.

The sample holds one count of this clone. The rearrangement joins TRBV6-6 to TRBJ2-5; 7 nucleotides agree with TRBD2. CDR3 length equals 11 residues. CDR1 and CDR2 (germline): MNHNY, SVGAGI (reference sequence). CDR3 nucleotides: TGTACCGCCGGGGGGCAAGAGACCCAGTACTTC. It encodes CTAGGQETQYF.

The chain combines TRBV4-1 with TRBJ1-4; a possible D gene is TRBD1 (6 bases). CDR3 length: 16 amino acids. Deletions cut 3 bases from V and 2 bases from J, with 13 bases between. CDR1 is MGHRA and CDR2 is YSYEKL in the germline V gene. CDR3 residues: CASSHQTGYTNEKLFF. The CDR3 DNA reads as TGCGCCAGCAGCCACCAAACAGGGTATACTAATGAAAAACTGTTTTTT.

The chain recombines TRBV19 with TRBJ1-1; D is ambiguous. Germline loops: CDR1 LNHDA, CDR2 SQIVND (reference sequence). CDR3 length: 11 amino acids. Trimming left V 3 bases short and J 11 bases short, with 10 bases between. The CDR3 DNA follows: TGTGCCAGTAGTATGACCGGTGGGGCTTTCTTT. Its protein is CASSMTGGAFF.

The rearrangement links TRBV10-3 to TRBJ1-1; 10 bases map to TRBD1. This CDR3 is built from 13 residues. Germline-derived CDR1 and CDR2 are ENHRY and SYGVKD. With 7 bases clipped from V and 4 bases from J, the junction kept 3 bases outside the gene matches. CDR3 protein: CAITGQGGTEAFF. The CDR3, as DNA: TGTGCCATCACCGGACAGGGGGGCACTGAAGCTTTCTTT.

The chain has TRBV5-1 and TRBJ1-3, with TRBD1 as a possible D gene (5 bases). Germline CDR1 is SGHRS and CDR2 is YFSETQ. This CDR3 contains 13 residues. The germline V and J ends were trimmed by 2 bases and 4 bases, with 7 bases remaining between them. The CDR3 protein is CASSLGAGNTIYF. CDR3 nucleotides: TGCGCCAGCAGCTTAGGGGCCGGAAACACCATATATTTT.

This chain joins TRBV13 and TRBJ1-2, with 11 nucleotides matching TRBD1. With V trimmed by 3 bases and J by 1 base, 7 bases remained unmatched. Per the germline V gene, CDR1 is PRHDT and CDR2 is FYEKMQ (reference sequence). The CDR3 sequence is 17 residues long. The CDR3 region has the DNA TGTGCCAGCAGCTTCGGAAGGACAGGGGGCCTTAACTATGGCTACACCTTC. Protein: CASSFGRTGGLNYGYTF.

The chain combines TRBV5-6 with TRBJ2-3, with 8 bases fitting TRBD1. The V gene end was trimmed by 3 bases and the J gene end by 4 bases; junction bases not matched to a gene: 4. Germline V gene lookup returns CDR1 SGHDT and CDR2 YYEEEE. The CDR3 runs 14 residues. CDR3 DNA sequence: TGTGCCAGCAGCTCACCAGGGGGCCCAGATACGCAGTATTTT. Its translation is CASSSPGGPDTQYF.

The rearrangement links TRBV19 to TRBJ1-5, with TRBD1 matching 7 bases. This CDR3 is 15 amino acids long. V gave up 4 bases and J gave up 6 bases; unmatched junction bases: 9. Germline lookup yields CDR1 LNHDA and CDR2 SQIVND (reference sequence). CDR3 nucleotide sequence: TGTGCCAGTAGTAGTCGATACAGGGGAAGTCAGCCCCAGCATTTT. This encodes CASSSRYRGSQPQHF.

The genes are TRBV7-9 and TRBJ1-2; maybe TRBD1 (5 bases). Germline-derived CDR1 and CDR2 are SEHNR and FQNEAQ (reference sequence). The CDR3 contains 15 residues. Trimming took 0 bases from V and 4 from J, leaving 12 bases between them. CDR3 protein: CASSLAGEMGYGYTF. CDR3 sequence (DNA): TGTGCCAGCAGCTTAGCGGGGGAGATGGGCTATGGCTACACCTTC.

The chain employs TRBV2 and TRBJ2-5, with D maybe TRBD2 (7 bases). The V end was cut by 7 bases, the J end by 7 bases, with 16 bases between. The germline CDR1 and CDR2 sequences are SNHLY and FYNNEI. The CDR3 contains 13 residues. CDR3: CASKEQGGGTQYF. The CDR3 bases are TGTGCCAGCAAAGAACAGGGCGGGGGGACCCAGTACTTC.

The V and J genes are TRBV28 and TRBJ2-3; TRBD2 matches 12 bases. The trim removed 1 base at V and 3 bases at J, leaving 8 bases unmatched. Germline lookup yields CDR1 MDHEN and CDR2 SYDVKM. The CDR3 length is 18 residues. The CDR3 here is CASSLSLAGGPRTDTQYF. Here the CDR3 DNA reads TGTGCCAGCAGTTTATCGCTAGCGGGGGGGCCGCGGACAGATACGCAGTATTTT.

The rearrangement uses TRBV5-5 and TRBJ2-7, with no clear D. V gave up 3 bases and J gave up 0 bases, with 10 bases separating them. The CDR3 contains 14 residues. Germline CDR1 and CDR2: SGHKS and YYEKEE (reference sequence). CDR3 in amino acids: CASSSGPASYEQYV. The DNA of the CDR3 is TGTGCCAGCAGCTCCGGTCCGGCCTCCTACGAGCAGTACGTC.

CDR3 protein: CASSFSDSGNTIYF. For the CDR3, the DNA is TGTGCCAGCAGTTTCTCTGACTCTGGAAACACCATATATTTT. The J gene is TRBJ1-3, the V gene TRBV6-6, with unresolved D. The CDR3 is made up of 14 amino acids. Per germline, CDR1 MNHNY and CDR2 SVGAGI (reference sequence). The V end was cut by 4 bases, the J end by 0 bases, with 7 bases between.

The CDR3 here is CASSRPPPGEFHSGQPQHF. CDR3 DNA: TGTGCCAGCAGCCGCCCTCCCCCAGGGGAATTTCATTCCGGTCAGCCCCAGCATTTT. The chain has TRBV12-1 and TRBJ1-5; the table's D call, TRBD1, was not checked against the DNA. TRBV12-1 is marked as a pseudogene. The CDR3 sequence is 19 residues long.

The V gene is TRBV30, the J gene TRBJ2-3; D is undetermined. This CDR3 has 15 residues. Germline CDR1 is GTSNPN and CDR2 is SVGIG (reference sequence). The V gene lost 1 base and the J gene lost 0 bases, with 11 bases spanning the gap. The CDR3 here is CAWSDQPSSTDTQYF. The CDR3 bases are TGTGCCTGGAGTGATCAGCCGTCTAGCACAGATACGCAGTATTTT.

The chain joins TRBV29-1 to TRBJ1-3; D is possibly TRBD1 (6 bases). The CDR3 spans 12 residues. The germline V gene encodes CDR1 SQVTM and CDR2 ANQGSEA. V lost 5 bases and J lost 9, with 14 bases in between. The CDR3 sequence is CSVLTGSFTIYF. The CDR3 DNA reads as TGCAGCGTTCTCACAGGGTCTTTCACCATATATTTT.

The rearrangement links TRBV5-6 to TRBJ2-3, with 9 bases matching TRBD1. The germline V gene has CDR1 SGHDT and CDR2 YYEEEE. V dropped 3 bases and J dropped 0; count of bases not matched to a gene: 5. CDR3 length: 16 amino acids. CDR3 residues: CASSSKTGGSTDTQYF. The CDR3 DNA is TGTGCCAGCAGCTCAAAGACAGGGGGAAGCACAGATACGCAGTATTTT.

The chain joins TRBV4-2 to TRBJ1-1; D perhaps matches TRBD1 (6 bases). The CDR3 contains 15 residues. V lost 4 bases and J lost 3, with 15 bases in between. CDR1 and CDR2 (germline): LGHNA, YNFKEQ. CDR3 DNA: TGTGCCAGCAGCCCTAGCGGGGGGCAAGACACTGAAGCTTTCTTT. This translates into CASSPSGGQDTEAFF.

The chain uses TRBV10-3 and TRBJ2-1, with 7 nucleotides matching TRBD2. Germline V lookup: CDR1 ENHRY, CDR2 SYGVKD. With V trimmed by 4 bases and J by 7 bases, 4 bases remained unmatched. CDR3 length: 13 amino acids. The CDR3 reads CAISGGGFNEQFF. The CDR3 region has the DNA TGTGCCATCAGTGGGGGAGGGTTTAATGAGCAGTTCTTC.